One and the same sample provided the 14 T cell receptor beta chains below, sequenced in a study of T cell changes during pregnancy in multiple sclerosis (dated by TCRdb to the late 2010s). Library method: the immunoSEQ multiplex PCR assay. TCRdb carries this immuneACCESS record with in-frame sequences only. Its versions omit some clonotypes, under half of them owing to an unresolved V gene in the studies checked, with the rest unexplained. The sample table holds under 70,000 clones, of which about nine tenths were seen once. Roughly 0.29% of the sample is taken by the ten largest. The input for sequencing was CD4+ T cells from peripheral blood mononuclear cells, taken after pregnancy. Source of these receptors: a female donor with multiple sclerosis, enrolled in a pregnancy study.

The chain links TRBV7-9 to TRBJ1-2; D might be TRBD1 (6 bases). Germline CDR1 reads SEHNR; CDR2 reads FQNEAQ (reference sequence). The V gene lost 4 bases and the J gene lost 4 bases, with 13 bases spanning the gap. The CDR3 consists of 14 residues. The CDR3 loop reads CASSSAGAGYGYTF. CDR3 nucleotide sequence: TGTGCCAGCAGCTCAGCAGGGGCCGGCTATGGCTACACCTTC. The full variable domain, with the rest looked up from reference TRBV7-9 and TRBJ1-2, is DTGVSQNPRHKITKRGQNVTFRCDPISEHNRLYWYRQTLGQGPEFLTYFQNEAQLEKSRLLSDRFSAERPKGSFSTLEIQRTEQGDSAMYLCASSSAGAGYGYTFGSGTRLTVV.

The chain combines TRBV27 with TRBJ1-1, with 8 bases fitting TRBD1. The germline V gene encodes CDR1 MNHEY and CDR2 SMNVEV (reference sequence). The length of the CDR3 is 15 residues. The V and J ends lost 6 bases and 5 bases, in that order; junction bases with no gene match: 11. The CDR3 region is CASRTLQGAGTEAFF. CDR3 DNA: TGTGCCAGCAGGACTCTCCAGGGGGCCGGGACTGAAGCTTTCTTT.

The rearrangement joins TRBV9 to TRBJ2-7; 9 nucleotides line up with TRBD1. J lost 6 bases, V lost 0 bases, and 4 bases had no gene match. CDR3 size: 14 residues. Germline V gives CDR1 SGDLS, CDR2 YYNGEE. The CDR3: CASSVGDRAGEQYF. The CDR3 coding sequence is TGTGCCAGCAGCGTAGGGGACAGGGCAGGCGAGCAGTACTTC.

This chain joins TRBV6-1 and TRBJ2-6; D is possibly TRBD2 (5 bases). V dropped 8 bases and J dropped 0 bases, with 8 bases sitting between them. The CDR3 covers 14 residues. Germline lookup yields CDR1 MNHNS and CDR2 SASEGT. The CDR3 loop is CASGLNSGANVLTF. CDR3 DNA: TGTGCCAGCGGACTGAACTCTGGGGCCAACGTCCTGACTTTC.

This CDR3 reads CASRRGQGFREKLFF. CDR3 in DNA: TGTGCCAGCAGGAGAGGACAGGGCTTTCGCGAAAAACTGTTTTTT. The chain uses TRBV28 and TRBJ1-4; 8 bases align to TRBD1. The V gene's germline CDR1 is MDHEN and CDR2 SYDVKM. The junction had 11 bases not matched to a gene; V was cut back by 6 bases and J by 8 bases. This CDR3 has 15 residues.

The genes are TRBV27 and TRBJ2-7; D is possibly TRBD1 (5 bases). CDR1 and CDR2 from the germline V gene are MNHEY and SMNVEV (reference sequence). V lost 2 bases, J lost 4 bases, and 12 bases lay in between. CDR3 length: 14 amino acids. CDR3 nucleotide sequence: TGTGCCAGCAGTTTAAATCGACAGCAGTACGAGCAGTACTTC. This encodes CASSLNRQQYEQYF.

The J gene is TRBJ2-1, the V gene TRBV19, with 14 bases matching TRBD2. V lost 5 bases and J lost 4; bases outside the gene matches: 7. CDR3 length: 17 amino acids. Germline CDR1 and CDR2: LNHDA and SQIVND (reference sequence). The DNA for the CDR3 is TGTGCCAGTAGTGACAGGGGACTAGCGGGGGTATACAATGAGCAGTTCTTC. Encoded protein: CASSDRGLAGVYNEQFF.

This chain links TRBV15 with TRBJ1-3, with D uncertain. From germline, CDR1 is LNHNV and CDR2 YYDKDF (reference sequence). V was cut by 0 bases and J by 0 bases, with 3 bases left in between. The CDR3 contains 14 residues. The CDR3 is CATSRDSSGNTIYF. The DNA for the CDR3 is TGTGCCACCAGCAGAGACAGCTCTGGAAACACCATATATTTT. Looking up the rest from reference TRBV15 and TRBJ1-3 gives the full variable domain: DAMVIQNPRYQVTQFGKPVTLSCSQTLNHNVMYWYQQKSSQAPKLLFHYYDKDFNNEADTPDNFQSRRPNTSFCFLDIRSPGLGDTAMYLCATSRDSSGNTIYFGEGSWLTVV.

A single count supports this clone. This CDR3 is CATALAGVDTQYF. The CDR3 DNA is TGTGCCACCGCACTAGCGGGGGTAGATACGCAGTATTTT. The chain has TRBV15 and TRBJ2-3; 11 nucleotides agree with TRBD2. Germline CDR1 is LNHNV and CDR2 is YYDKDF (reference sequence). The CDR3 is 13 amino acids. The J segment lost 5 bases and the V segment lost 8 bases, leaving 3 bases of the junction unmatched.

The chain joins TRBV6-1 to TRBJ2-7; TRBD1 matches 7 bases. The CDR3 runs 17 residues. CDR1 is MNHNS and CDR2 is SASEGT in the germline V gene. V lost 0 bases to trimming and J lost 3 bases; unmatched junction nucleotides: 11. The CDR3 sequence is CASSEALQQGKVYEQYF. CDR3 nucleotides: TGTGCCAGCAGTGAAGCGCTTCAACAGGGGAAAGTCTACGAGCAGTACTTC.

This chain links TRBV6-6 with TRBJ2-2; 7 bases are a match to TRBD1. The CDR3 length is 15 residues. Trimming cost V 4 bases and J 3 bases; bases outside gene matches: 5. Germline V gene lookup returns CDR1 MNHNY and CDR2 SVGAGI (reference sequence). This chain's CDR3 is CASSSTGPHTGELFF. The CDR3 DNA reads TGTGCCAGCAGTTCGACAGGGCCCCACACCGGGGAGCTGTTTTTT.

The J gene is TRBJ2-7, the V gene TRBV5-1; 12 positions match TRBD2. This CDR3 region has 15 residues. V was clipped by 4 bases and J by 6 bases; unmatched bases: 8. CDR1 is SGHRS, CDR2 YFSETQ, per germline. CDR3 in amino acids: CASSPPLAGGGEQYF. In nucleotides, the CDR3 is TGCGCCAGCAGCCCGCCTCTAGCGGGGGGGGGCGAGCAGTACTTC.

The J gene is TRBJ2-3, the V gene TRBV5-1; TRBD1 might be the D (7 bases). Germline V gene lookup returns CDR1 SGHRS and CDR2 YFSETQ. The germline V and J ends were trimmed by 0 bases and 6 bases, with 17 bases remaining between them. This CDR3 comprises 16 residues. The CDR3 nucleotides read TGCGCCAGCAGCTTGGAGGGCAGTCCAGGGGGGGATACGCAGTATTTT. This translates into CASSLEGSPGGDTQYF.

CDR3 nucleotide sequence: TGTGCCAGCAGTTTATGGGCAGACACCGAAAAACTGTTTTTT. Its translation: CASSLWADTEKLFF. The V gene is TRBV27, the J gene TRBJ1-4; the D is unclear. This CDR3 contains 14 residues. V lost 1 base and J lost 8, with 11 bases in between. CDR1 is MNHEY, CDR2 SMNVEV, per germline (reference sequence).